This entry lists 5 T cell receptor beta chains sequenced from one sample in a study of blood T cell repertoires in COVID-19. The table came from immunoSEQ multiplex PCR; TCRdb's copy has only in-frame clones and leaves some out. Among 300,000 or so clones listed, roughly 90% were seen once. Material for sequencing was PBMCs or T cells enriched from blood (not recorded which). The receptors stem from a woman between 45 and 60 years old who had been exposed to COVID-19.

The chain recombines TRBV28 with TRBJ1-6, with 9 bases identical to TRBD1. V trimming: 6 bases; J trimming: 7 bases; junction bases outside the gene matches: 13. CDR1 and CDR2 (germline): MDHEN, SYDVKM. The CDR3 spans 17 residues. CDR3 sequence: CASSPRTGTGHNSPLHF. In DNA, the CDR3 is TGTGCCAGCAGCCCCCGTACCGGGACAGGGCACAATTCACCCCTCCACTTT. The variable domain in full, with the rest retrieved from reference TRBV28 and TRBJ1-6, is DVKVTQSSRYLVKRTGEKVFLECVQDMDHENMFWYRQDPGLGLRLIYFSYDVKMKEKGDIPEGYSVSREKKERFSLILESASTNQTSMYLCASSPRTGTGHNSPLHFGNGTRLTVT.

This chain uses TRBV5-6 with TRBJ1-2, with D unresolved. V was trimmed by 2 bases and J by 8 bases, leaving 16 bases between them. The CDR3 has 14 residues. Germline-derived CDR1 and CDR2 are SGHDT and YYEEEE. The CDR3 nucleotides read TGTGCCAGCAGCTTCCCGGGCCTCTGGAGGGGCTACACCTTC. Encoded protein: CASSFPGLWRGYTF.

The chain carries TRBV9 and TRBJ2-1; 10 bases map to TRBD2. The junction had 4 bases not matched to a gene; V was cut back by 4 bases and J by 3 bases. The germline V gene has CDR1 SGDLS and CDR2 YYNGEE. The CDR3 spans 15 residues. The CDR3 nucleotides read TGTGCCAGCAGCCCCGGACTAGCGGACTACAATGAGCAGTTCTTC. The encoded protein is CASSPGLADYNEQFF.

V gene TRBV2 combines with J gene TRBJ1-3; 7 positions agree with TRBD1. V trimming: 4 bases; J trimming: 4 bases; junction bases outside the gene matches: 7. The CDR3 has 15 amino acids. Germline V gene sequence: CDR1 SNHLY, CDR2 FYNNEI. The CDR3 nucleotides are TGTGCCAGCAGTGGACAGGGTGTAACCGGAAACACCATATATTTT. This codes for CASSGQGVTGNTIYF.

This chain uses TRBV6-2 or TRBV6-3 with TRBJ2-7; D uncertain. The V gene lost 5 bases and the J gene lost 5 bases, with 10 bases spanning the gap. In germline, CDR1 is MNHEY, CDR2 SVGEGT. This CDR3 spans 12 amino acids. The CDR3 loop reads CASSRTRNEQYF. The CDR3 nucleotides are TGTGCCAGCAGTCGCACCAGGAACGAGCAGTACTTC.